The following is a TCR beta chain sequence with its context. The antigen it recognizes is unknown. Base qualities were left out, and no much larger clone turns up one base away. Genomic DNA was extracted from sorted cells with the Quick-DNA Microprep Kit. Amplification of TCRbeta DNA was done with the immunoSEQ hsTCRbeta kit, following the protocol from the manufacturer. An Illumina MiSeq instrument was used to sequence the TCRbeta libraries. In the paper's pipeline: Following removal of out-of-frame sequences, 2 million to 2.5 million distinct TCRbeta sequences were retained, with an average of approximately 64,000 per individual. Each individual was scored by the count of over 150 previously reported CMV-associated TCRbeta sequences and the total productive distinct TCRbeta count. A beta-binomial model was reimplemented in Python, and random forests from scikit-learn, run with default parameters, were trained on data from the US cohort. Classifier performance on the Belgian cohort was summarized as median AUC with percentile confidence intervals calculated over 10,000 bootstrap iterations. TCRdb re-hosts the immuneACCESS table, in-frame sequences only. Its copies lack some clones; in the studies checked, an unresolved V gene accounts for under half of them, and the cause for the rest is not known. The V and J calls and the clone size are those of that table, but D and trimming were determined from the DNA. Present in this sample are 50,000 or so clones, more than 60% of which were seen just once. 0.75% to 0.9% of the sample is in the top ten clones.

Reading from cysteine to phenylalanine, the CDR3 counts 16 amino acids. The read is trimmed to its CDR3 DNA, 48 bases read in frame from base 1. In the germline V gene (reference sequence), CDR1 corresponds to LNHDA and CDR2 to SQIVND. Trimming removed 3 bases from V and 2 bases from J; the gene matches leave 6 bases unexplained. The sample is drawn from a study of memory CD4+ T cells and cytomegalovirus serostatus (dated by TCRdb to the late 2010s). Study-wide context: A total of roughly 33 healthy Belgian adults, of whom 9 were CMV seropositive and 24 were CMV seronegative, were included in the cohort. To replicate a published TCR-based CMV serostatus classifier, the study sequenced CD4+ memory TCRbeta repertoires from a Belgian cohort whose cytomegalovirus serostatus was known. What the research found in general, with its limitations: The results were read as suggesting that the CMV-associated TCR signature is, for the most part, present in the CD4+ memory repertoire. Unlike the original study, which covered naive and memory CD4+ and CD8+ populations, the Belgian study sequenced only CD4+CD45RO+ memory cells. Of more than 150 previously reported CMV-associated TCRbeta sequences, some 73 appeared in the CD4+ memory repertoires, each in one to five individuals. The original-framework classifier achieved a median bootstrapped AUC of approximately 0.94 with a 95% CI of 0.76-1.00 on the Belgian cohort. For CMV serostatus prediction, a median bootstrapped AUC of about 0.96 was reached with the original framework, and a median bootstrapped AUC of around 0.9 was reached with a US-trained random forest.

Single viable CD3+CD4+CD8-CD45RO+ cells were sorted as memory CD4+ T cells on a FACSAria II. To determine CMV serostatus, a Roche Elecsys assay was used that detects serum IgG against CMV pp150, pp28, p38 and p52. After thawing, total CD4+ T cells were enriched by positive selection with CD4 magnetic microbeads. The samples came from a separate study whose specific focus was interrogating the CD4+ T cell memory repertoire. Peripheral blood mononuclear cells were isolated and cryopreserved according to standard operating procedures, and serum was kept at -80 degrees C. Staining used CD3-PerCP (BW264/56), CD4-APC (RPA-T4), CD45RO-PE (UCHT1) and CD8-Pacific Orange (3B5) antibodies, with Sytox blue excluding non-viable cells.

The rearranged chain carries TRBV19 and TRBJ2-2; 7 nucleotides in the junction match TRBD2. This TCR was recovered from an adult in good health and CMV-seronegative. The sequencing input was memory CD4+ T cells from blood. Here the CDR3 is given as CASSIYAGVNTGELFF. Read as DNA, the sequence is TGTGCCAGTAGTATTTATGCGGGGGTTAACACCGGGGAGCTGTTTTTT.